The 31 T cell receptor beta chains given below trace back to one sample, sequenced in a study of long-term antiretroviral therapy in people with HIV (dated by TCRdb to 2022 to 2024). The immunoSEQ hsTCRB v3.0 assay was used at survey level resolution to sequence the TRB variable region. Here the immuneACCESS table is served through TCRdb, limited to in-frame sequences with V and J called. Missing clones are a known gap in these copies; in checked studies unresolved V genes cover under half, and the rest lacks a known reason. In this sample the table shows roughly 39,000 clones, 75% to 90% of which occur a single time. The ten largest account for roughly 3.9% of the sample. The starting material was unsorted PBMCs, obtained just before starting antiretroviral therapy. The receptors come from a woman younger than 30 with HIV.

The V and J genes are TRBV2 and TRBJ1-2; D remains ambiguous. The CDR3 contains 17 residues. Between the trimmed V and J ends, which lost 6 bases and 3 bases, there was a span of 23 bases. Germline CDR1 and CDR2: SNHLY and FYNNEI. The chain's CDR3 is CASRARRRAIFDYGYTF. The CDR3 DNA reads TGTGCCAGCAGGGCACGGCGGCGAGCGATCTTTGACTATGGCTACACCTTC.

The V call is TRBV7-6, the J call TRBJ2-7; 7 bases are a match to TRBD2. There are 15 residues in the CDR3. V was clipped by 5 bases and J by 3 bases; unmatched bases: 10. Germline lookup yields CDR1 SGHVS and CDR2 FNYEAQ. CDR3 residues: CASSPQRESGYEQYF. DNA for the CDR3: TGTGCCAGCAGCCCGCAGCGGGAAAGTGGCTACGAGCAGTACTTC.

The chain carries TRBV21-1 and TRBJ2-6; TRBD1, as called in the table, went unchecked against the DNA. TRBV21-1 counts as a pseudogene. This CDR3 region has 16 residues. The CDR3 loop is CASSVLQNSGANVLTF. CDR3 DNA: TGTGCCAGCAGCGTCCTACAGAACTCTGGGGCCAACGTCCTGACTTTC.

The rearrangement joins TRBV6-1 to TRBJ2-7; unclear D gene. The length of the CDR3 is 16 residues. Germline V lookup: CDR1 MNHNS, CDR2 SASEGT. Trimming cost V 1 base and J 5 bases, with 18 bases left between them. The CDR3, as DNA: TGTGCCAGCAGTGAAGAAAGACACCGCATCGGCCACGAGCAGTACTTC. Its translation: CASSEERHRIGHEQYF.

This chain links TRBV6-5 with TRBJ1-1; D call uncertain. CDR1 is MNHEY, CDR2 SVGAGI, per germline. The CDR3 has 14 residues. V lost 2 bases, J lost 7 bases, and 14 bases lay in between. CDR3 nucleotide sequence: TGTGCCAGCAGTTACGAAGGGCCGGGCGATGAAGCTTTCTTT. As protein: CASSYEGPGDEAFF.

The chain joins TRBV6-1 to TRBJ2-2; a possible D gene is TRBD2 (6 bases). The CDR3 is 15 residues long. Trimming took off 3 bases at V and 3 bases at J, with 11 bases between the two ends. Germline V CDR1 and CDR2: MNHNS, SASEGT. CDR3 in amino acids: CASSEEGLDTGELFF. CDR3 DNA sequence: TGTGCCAGCAGTGAGGAGGGGCTCGACACCGGGGAGCTGTTTTTT.

The gene calls are TRBV4-3 and TRBJ2-5; TRBD2 agrees at 14 bases. The CDR3 sequence is 17 residues long. V shed 2 bases and J 5 bases; nucleotides not matched to a gene: 7. Germline lookup yields CDR1 LGHNA and CDR2 YSLEER. The DNA for the CDR3 is TGCGCCAGCAGCCAACGACTAGCGGGAGGGCTCAGGGAGACCCAGTACTTC. Its protein product is CASSQRLAGGLRETQYF.

J is TRBJ2-1 and V is TRBV28; either TRBD1 or TRBD2 may fit D (6 bases each). This CDR3 contains 12 residues. Germline CDR1 is MDHEN and CDR2 is SYDVKM. V was pared by 6 bases and J by 13 bases, with 16 bases between. The CDR3 DNA follows: TGTGCCAGCAGAAGCACTAGGGGGGAACAGTTCTTC. Amino acid sequence: CASRSTRGEQFF. Together with reference TRBV28 and TRBJ2-1, the CDR3 gives the full variable domain: DVKVTQSSRYLVKRTGEKVFLECVQDMDHENMFWYRQDPGLGLRLIYFSYDVKMKEKGDIPEGYSVSREKKERFSLILESASTNQTSMYLCASRSTRGEQFFGPGTRLTVL.

This clone was recorded only once. The chain combines TRBV29-1 with TRBJ2-5; TRBD2 matches 12 bases. Germline CDR1 SQVTM, CDR2 ANQGSEA. This CDR3 contains 14 residues. After removal of 5 bases from V and 5 bases from J, the junction contained 6 bases not matched to a gene. The CDR3 here is CSVSTSGSGETQYF. The DNA for the CDR3 is TGCAGCGTTTCGACTAGCGGGAGCGGGGAGACCCAGTACTTC. The whole variable domain, filled in from reference TRBV29-1 and TRBJ2-5, reads SAVISQKPSRDICQRGTSLTIQCQVDSQVTMMFWYRQQPGQSLTLIATANQGSEATYESGFVIDKFPISRPNLTFSTLTVSNMSPEDSSIYLCSVSTSGSGETQYFGPGTRLLVL.

V gene TRBV7-3 combines with J gene TRBJ2-6; D is undetermined. Germline V gene data show CDR1 as SGHTA and CDR2 as FQGTGA. The ends were cut back, 1 base at V and 0 bases at J, with 4 bases in the middle. This CDR3 is built from 15 residues. The CDR3 DNA reads as TGTGCCAGCAGCTTAAGGGACTCTGGGGCCAACGTCCTGACTTTC. Amino acid sequence: CASSLRDSGANVLTF.

The V gene is TRBV6-6, the J gene TRBJ2-7; no definite D call. Germline CDR1 reads MNHNY; CDR2 reads SVGAGI (reference sequence). This CDR3 has 13 residues. V was shortened by 3 bases and J by 2 bases, with 8 bases between the two germline ends. CDR3 protein: CASSYGIAYEQYF. The CDR3 bases are TGTGCCAGCAGTTATGGCATAGCCTACGAGCAGTACTTC.

J is TRBJ2-1 and V is TRBV7-2; D might be TRBD1 (6 bases). The length of the CDR3 is 16 residues. Germline assignment: CDR1 SGHTA and CDR2 FQGNSA. V was trimmed by 5 bases and J by 5 bases, leaving 19 bases between them. Written as DNA, the CDR3 is TGTGCCAGCAGCCGGTCTACAGGGACACCGCACAATGAGCAGTTCTTC. It yields the protein CASSRSTGTPHNEQFF.

The chain combines TRBV4-1 with TRBJ2-7, with 10 bases that match TRBD2. Per the germline V gene, CDR1 is MGHRA and CDR2 is YSYEKL. The trim removed 1 base at V and 9 bases at J, leaving 15 bases unmatched. The CDR3 has 17 residues. CDR3 nucleotides: TGCGCCAGCAGCCAAGGAATGGCTAGCGGGAGAAAGTTGGTGCAGTACTTC. Translating it yields CASSQGMASGRKLVQYF.

This chain links TRBV2 with TRBJ1-5, with 9 bases identical to TRBD1. The CDR3 loop spans 14 amino acids. Germline CDR1 SNHLY, CDR2 FYNNEI. Trimming took 8 bases from V and 5 from J; bases not matched to a gene: 7. CDR3 sequence: CASADRGLYQPQHF. The CDR3 bases are TGTGCCAGCGCGGACAGGGGATTATATCAGCCCCAGCATTTT.

V and J are TRBV9 and TRBJ2-7, with 9 bases identical to TRBD2. V lost 5 bases and J lost 2; bases outside the gene matches: 8. The CDR3 spans 15 residues. CDR1 SGDLS and CDR2 YYNGEE come from the germline V gene. CDR3 nucleotides: TGTGCCAGCAGTTTTAGCGGGAGTTCCACCTACGAGCAGTACTTC. Its protein product is CASSFSGSSTYEQYF.

This chain connects TRBV18 to TRBJ2-7; a weak D match, TRBD1 (5 bases). CDR3 length: 13 residues. Germline CDR1 is KGHSH and CDR2 is LQKENI. Deletions cut 8 bases from V and 4 bases from J, with 15 bases between. The CDR3 here is CASVLGPSYEQYF. The DNA of the CDR3 is TGTGCCAGCGTATTGGGGCCGAGTTACGAGCAGTACTTC.

This chain links TRBV9 with TRBJ2-2; D unclear. The CDR3 is 17 residues long. The germline gives CDR1 SGDLS, CDR2 YYNGEE. V shed 0 bases and J shed 0 bases, with 12 bases lying between them. The CDR3 DNA reads TGTGCCAGCAGCGTAGCTGAAGCCAGGCCGAACACCGGGGAGCTGTTTTTT. It encodes CASSVAEARPNTGELFF.

This chain connects TRBV27 to TRBJ1-4, with D unresolved. The CDR3 runs 12 residues. Germline V gene sequence: CDR1 MNHEY, CDR2 SMNVEV (reference sequence). V was pared by 4 bases and J by 5 bases, with 5 bases between. CDR3 residues: CASSYPNEKLFF. CDR3 DNA: TGTGCCAGCAGTTACCCCAATGAAAAACTGTTTTTT.

The chain recombines TRBV9 with TRBJ2-3; D is unresolved. Between the trimmed V and J ends, which lost 3 bases and 1 base, there was a span of 3 bases. The CDR3 consists of 12 residues. Germline loops: CDR1 SGDLS, CDR2 YYNGEE. The CDR3 DNA reads as TGTGCCAGCAGCGCCCGCACAGATACGCAGTATTTT. As protein: CASSARTDTQYF.

This chain uses TRBV9 with TRBJ1-1; maybe TRBD1 (5 bases). Per the germline V gene, CDR1 is SGDLS and CDR2 is YYNGEE. This CDR3 region has 13 residues. V was shortened by 0 bases and J by 10 bases, with 13 bases between the two germline ends. The CDR3 loop is CASSVGGRGVAFF. The CDR3, as DNA: TGTGCCAGCAGCGTAGGGGGGAGGGGCGTAGCTTTCTTT.

V and J are TRBV19 and TRBJ1-2; 7 bases line up with TRBD1. Trimming cost V 4 bases and J 3 bases; bases outside gene matches: 8. The germline CDR1 and CDR2 sequences are LNHDA and SQIVND (reference sequence). The CDR3 has 15 residues. CDR3 sequence reads: CASSTSGQLDYGYTF. The CDR3 nucleotides read TGTGCCAGTAGTACCTCGGGACAGCTAGACTATGGCTACACCTTC.

The chain recombines TRBV27 with TRBJ2-7; 7 bases match TRBD2. This CDR3 has 12 amino acids. Losses at the gene ends were 5 bases for V and 6 bases for J; bases not matched to a gene: 4. Germline V CDR1 and CDR2: MNHEY, SMNVEV (reference sequence). In nucleotides, the CDR3 is TGTGCCAGCAGTGAATGGGAGGGCGAGCAGTACTTC. Its translation is CASSEWEGEQYF.

The V gene is TRBV5-1, the J gene TRBJ2-5; 7 nucleotides align to TRBD2. In germline, CDR1 is SGHRS, CDR2 YFSETQ. The CDR3 length is 14 residues. Trimming cost V 0 bases and J 3 bases; bases outside gene matches: 2. Written as DNA, the CDR3 is TGCGCCAGCAGCTTGGTGCTAGCGGAAGAGACCCAGTACTTC. This encodes CASSLVLAEETQYF. The full variable domain, in which reference TRBV5-1 and TRBJ2-5 provide the parts outside the CDR3, is KAGVTQTPRYLIKTRGQQVTLSCSPISGHRSVSWYQQTPGQGLQFLFEYFSETQRNKGNFPGRFSGRQFSNSRSEMNVSTLELGDSALYLCASSLVLAEETQYFGPGTRLLVL.

This chain joins TRBV28 and TRBJ2-5; 12 nucleotides match TRBD2. The CDR3 is 15 amino acids. The ends lost 7 bases at V and 4 bases at J; junction bases unmatched: 7. The germline gives CDR1 MDHEN, CDR2 SYDVKM. CDR3 bases: TGTGCCAGCACCCCTAGCGGGAGGGATGGAGAGACCCAGTACTTC. It is translated as CASTPSGRDGETQYF.

This clone has only one observation. The chain carries TRBV6-1 and TRBJ2-7, with 10 bases aligning to TRBD2. Unmatched junction bases numbered 3, after V lost 1 base and J lost 3 bases. The CDR3 covers 15 residues. Germline V gives CDR1 MNHNS, CDR2 SASEGT. CDR3 nucleotide sequence: TGTGCCAGCAGTGAAGAGGCTAGCGGGAGCTACGAGCAGTACTTC. Translated: CASSEEASGSYEQYF.

The V and J genes are TRBV5-6 and TRBJ1-3; possibly TRBD1 for D (5 bases). This CDR3 is built from 16 residues. The germline gives CDR1 SGHDT, CDR2 YYEEEE. V lost 3 bases and J 4 bases, leaving 17 bases between the germline ends. The CDR3 DNA sequence: TGTGCCAGCAGCTCTCGGACCAGGGAGTGGGGAAACACCATATATTTT. Its protein product is CASSSRTREWGNTIYF.

V is TRBV7-9 and J is TRBJ1-4, with unresolved D. Deletions cut 3 bases from V and 8 bases from J, with 13 bases between. This CDR3 has 14 amino acids. CDR1 is SEHNR, CDR2 FQNEAQ, per germline (reference sequence). This CDR3 reads CASSFDGVLEKLFF. DNA of the CDR3: TGTGCCAGCAGCTTCGACGGAGTACTAGAAAAACTGTTTTTT.

This chain connects TRBV27 to TRBJ2-7; unclear D gene. V shed 0 bases and J shed 4 bases, with 7 bases lying between them. This CDR3 is 13 amino acids long. Per the germline V gene, CDR1 is MNHEY and CDR2 is SMNVEV (reference sequence). The CDR3 DNA is TGTGCCAGCAGTTTATCGCTAGGGTACGAGCAGTACTTC. Its translation is CASSLSLGYEQYF.

This chain uses TRBV15 with TRBJ1-2, with D unresolved. This CDR3 contains 11 residues. Between the trimmed V and J ends, which lost 4 bases and 8 bases, there was a span of 8 bases. Germline-derived CDR1 and CDR2 are LNHNV and YYDKDF (reference sequence). As DNA, the CDR3 is TGTGCCACCAGCAACTCGGACGGCTACACCTTC. This encodes CATSNSDGYTF. Full variable domain (missing parts from reference TRBV15 and TRBJ1-2): DAMVIQNPRYQVTQFGKPVTLSCSQTLNHNVMYWYQQKSSQAPKLLFHYYDKDFNNEADTPDNFQSRRPNTSFCFLDIRSPGLGDTAMYLCATSNSDGYTFGSGTRLTVV.

The genes are TRBV15 and TRBJ2-7; maybe TRBD1 (5 bases). The CDR3 is 16 residues long. Germline V CDR1 and CDR2: LNHNV, YYDKDF (reference sequence). Trimming cost V 0 bases and J 1 base, with 13 bases left between them. CDR3 sequence reads: CATSRERQPDSYEQYF. Written as DNA, the CDR3 is TGTGCCACCAGCAGAGAACGACAGCCCGATTCCTACGAGCAGTACTTC.

This clone occurred a few times. The genes are TRBV7-9 and TRBJ1-3; D is uncertain. Germline-derived CDR1 and CDR2 are SEHNR and FQNEAQ (reference sequence). The CDR3 sequence is 17 residues long. The germline V and J ends were trimmed by 2 bases and 4 bases, with 18 bases remaining between them. The CDR3 DNA follows: TGTGCCAGCAGCTTACGTGCCGTGGTGGCGGGGGGAAACACCATATATTTT. Translation: CASSLRAVVAGGNTIYF.